Reported below is one T cell receptor beta chain. Synthesis of TCR cDNA relied on 5'RACE template switching, which attached a universal primer site and UMIs. TCRdb recomputed calls from the 5' RACE reads with MiXCR, one row per CDR3 protein. This sample has 300,000 or so distinct CDR3 sequences; around 10% occur once, and the top ten carry 3% to 4%. CDR3 length equals 16 residues. The germline gives CDR1 LGHNA, CDR2 YNFKEQ. V gave up 4 bases and J gave up 7 bases; unmatched junction bases: 10. These data are taken from a study of T cells after yellow fever vaccination. The chain combines TRBV4-2 with TRBJ1-4; 9 bases line up with TRBD1. This material consisted of CD4+ T cells sorted from PBMCs, taken 5 days after the yellow fever booster vaccination. The origin of this receptor is a man aged 18 to 30 who received the YFV17D yellow fever vaccine. The CDR3 reads CASSRIQQGAGEKLFF. The DNA for the CDR3 is TGTGCCAGCAGCCGTATCCAACAGGGGGCAGGTGAAAAACTGTTTTTT.